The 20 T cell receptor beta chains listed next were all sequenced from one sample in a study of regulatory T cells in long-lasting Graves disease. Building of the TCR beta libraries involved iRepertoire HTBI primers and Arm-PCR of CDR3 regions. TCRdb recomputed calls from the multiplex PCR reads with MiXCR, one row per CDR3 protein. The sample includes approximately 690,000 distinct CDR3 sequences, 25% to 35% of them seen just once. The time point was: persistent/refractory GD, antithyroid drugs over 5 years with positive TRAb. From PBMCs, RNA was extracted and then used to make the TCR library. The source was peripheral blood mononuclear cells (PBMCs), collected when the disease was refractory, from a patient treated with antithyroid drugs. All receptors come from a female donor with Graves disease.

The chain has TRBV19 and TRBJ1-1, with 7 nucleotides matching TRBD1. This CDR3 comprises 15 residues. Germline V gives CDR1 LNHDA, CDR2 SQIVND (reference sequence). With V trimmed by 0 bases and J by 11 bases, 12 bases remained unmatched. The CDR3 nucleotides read TGTGCCAGTAGTATAGATCAAGGAGGGGGCCTGAGTGCTTTCTTT. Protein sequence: CASSIDQGGGLSAFF.

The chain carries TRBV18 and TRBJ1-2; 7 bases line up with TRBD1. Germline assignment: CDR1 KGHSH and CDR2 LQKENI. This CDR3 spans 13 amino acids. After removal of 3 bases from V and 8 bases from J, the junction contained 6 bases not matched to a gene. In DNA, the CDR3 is TGTGCCAGCTCACCTGTAAGACAGGGAGGCTACACCTTC. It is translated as CASSPVRQGGYTF. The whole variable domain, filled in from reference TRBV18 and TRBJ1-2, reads NAGVMQNPRHLVRRRGQEARLRCSPMKGHSHVYWYRQLPEEGLKFMVYLQKENIIDESGMPKERFSAEFPKEGPSILRIQQVVRGDSAAYFCASSPVRQGGYTFGSGTRLTVV.

CDR3 protein: CASSLDKTQYF. The CDR3 region has the DNA TGTGCCAGCAGCTTGGACAAGACCCAGTACTTC. V and J are TRBV5-4 and TRBJ2-5; unclear D gene. With 0 bases removed from V and 6 bases from J, the gap between germline ends came to 3 bases. The CDR3 has 11 amino acids. Germline V gene sequence: CDR1 SGHNT, CDR2 YYREEE (reference sequence).

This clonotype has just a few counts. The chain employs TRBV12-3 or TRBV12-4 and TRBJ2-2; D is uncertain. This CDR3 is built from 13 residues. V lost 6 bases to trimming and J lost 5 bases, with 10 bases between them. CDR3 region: CASRKSRTGELFF. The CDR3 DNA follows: TGTGCCAGCAGAAAAAGCAGGACCGGGGAGCTGTTTTTT.

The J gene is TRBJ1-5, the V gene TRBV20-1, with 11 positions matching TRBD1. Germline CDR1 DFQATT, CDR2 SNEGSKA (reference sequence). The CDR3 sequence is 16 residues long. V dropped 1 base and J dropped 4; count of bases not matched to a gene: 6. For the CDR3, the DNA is TGCAGTGCTAGAGCCGGGACAGGGGGTTGGAATCAGCCCCAGCATTTT. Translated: CSARAGTGGWNQPQHF.

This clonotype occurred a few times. The CDR3 DNA reads as TGTGCCAGTAACCCAGGACGGTCGAACACTGAAGCTTTCTTT. Amino acids: CASNPGRSNTEAFF. V usage is TRBV19 and J usage is TRBJ1-1; D unresolved. There are 14 residues in the CDR3. Deletions cut 7 bases from V and 1 base from J, with 13 bases between. Germline CDR1 LNHDA, CDR2 SQIVND (reference sequence).

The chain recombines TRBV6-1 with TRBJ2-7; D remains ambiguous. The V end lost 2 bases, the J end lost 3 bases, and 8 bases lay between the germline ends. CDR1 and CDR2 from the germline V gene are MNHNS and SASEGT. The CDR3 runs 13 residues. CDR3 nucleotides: TGTGCCAGCAGTGAAATACGGTTCTACGAGCAGTACTTC. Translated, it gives CASSEIRFYEQYF.

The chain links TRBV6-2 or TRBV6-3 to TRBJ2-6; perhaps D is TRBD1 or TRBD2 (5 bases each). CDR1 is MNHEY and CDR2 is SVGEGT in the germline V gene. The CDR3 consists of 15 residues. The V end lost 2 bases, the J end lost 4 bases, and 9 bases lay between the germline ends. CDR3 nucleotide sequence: TGTGCCAGCAGTTACGAGGGGAGAGGGGCCAACGTCCTGACTTTC. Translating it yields CASSYEGRGANVLTF.

The CDR3 nucleotides are TGTGCCACCAGCAGAGATGTAAGGGCTCTTACCAGTGAAAAACTGTTTTTT. Its translation is CATSRDVRALTSEKLFF. The chain employs TRBV15 and TRBJ1-4; no definite D call. The CDR3 totals 17 residues. V lost 0 bases to trimming and J lost 7 bases, with 18 bases between them. Germline CDR1 and CDR2: LNHNV and YYDKDF (reference sequence).

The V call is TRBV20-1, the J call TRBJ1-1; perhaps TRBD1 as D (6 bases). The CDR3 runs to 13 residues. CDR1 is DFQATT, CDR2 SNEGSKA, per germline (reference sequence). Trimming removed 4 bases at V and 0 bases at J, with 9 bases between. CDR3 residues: CSANQGLNTEAFF. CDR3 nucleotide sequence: TGCAGTGCTAACCAGGGGCTGAACACTGAAGCTTTCTTT.

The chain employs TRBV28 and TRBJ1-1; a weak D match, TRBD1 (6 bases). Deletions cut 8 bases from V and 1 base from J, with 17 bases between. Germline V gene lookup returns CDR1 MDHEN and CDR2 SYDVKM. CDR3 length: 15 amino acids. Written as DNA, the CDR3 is TGTGCCAGCGAGGAGGGGTGGACAGCGAACACTGAAGCTTTCTTT. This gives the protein CASEEGWTANTEAFF.

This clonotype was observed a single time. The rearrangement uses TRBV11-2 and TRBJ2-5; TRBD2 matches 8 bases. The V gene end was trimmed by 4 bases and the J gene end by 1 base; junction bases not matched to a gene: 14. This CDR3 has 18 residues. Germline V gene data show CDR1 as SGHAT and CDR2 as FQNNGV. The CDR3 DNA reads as TGTGCCAGCAGCTCCTCTAGCGGGCGACCTTCACCCCAAGAGACCCAGTACTTC. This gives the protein CASSSSSGRPSPQETQYF.

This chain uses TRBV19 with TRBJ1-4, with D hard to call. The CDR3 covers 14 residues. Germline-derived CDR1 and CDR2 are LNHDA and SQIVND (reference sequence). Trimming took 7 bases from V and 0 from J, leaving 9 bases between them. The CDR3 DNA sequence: TGTGCCAGTAACCACCTGGCAACTAATGAAAAACTGTTTTTT. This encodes CASNHLATNEKLFF.

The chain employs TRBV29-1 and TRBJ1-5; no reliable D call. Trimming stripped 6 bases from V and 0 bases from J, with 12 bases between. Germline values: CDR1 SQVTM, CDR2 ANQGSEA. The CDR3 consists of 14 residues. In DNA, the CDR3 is TGCAGCGTAATGGGGTACGATAGCAATCAGCCCCAGCATTTT. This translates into CSVMGYDSNQPQHF. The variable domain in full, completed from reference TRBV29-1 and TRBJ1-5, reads SAVISQKPSRDICQRGTSLTIQCQVDSQVTMMFWYRQQPGQSLTLIATANQGSEATYESGFVIDKFPISRPNLTFSTLTVSNMSPEDSSIYLCSVMGYDSNQPQHFGDGTRLSIL.

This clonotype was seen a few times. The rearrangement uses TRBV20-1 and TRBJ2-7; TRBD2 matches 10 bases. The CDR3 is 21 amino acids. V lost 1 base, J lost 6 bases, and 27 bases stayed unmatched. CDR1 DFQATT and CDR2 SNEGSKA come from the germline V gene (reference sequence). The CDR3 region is CSARVGTSENPQLMRGGEQYF. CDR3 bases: TGCAGTGCTAGAGTGGGGACTAGCGAGAACCCTCAACTAATGCGTGGAGGCGAGCAGTACTTC.

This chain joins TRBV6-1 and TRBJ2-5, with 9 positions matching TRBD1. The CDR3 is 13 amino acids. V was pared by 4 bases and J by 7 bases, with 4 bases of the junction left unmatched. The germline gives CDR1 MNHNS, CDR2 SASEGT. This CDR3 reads CASSVGQGATQYF. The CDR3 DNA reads TGTGCCAGCAGTGTGGGACAGGGAGCGACCCAGTACTTC.

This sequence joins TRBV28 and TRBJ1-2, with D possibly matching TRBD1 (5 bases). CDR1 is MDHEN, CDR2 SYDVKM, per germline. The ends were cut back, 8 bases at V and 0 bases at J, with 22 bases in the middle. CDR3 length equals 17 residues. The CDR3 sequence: CASSPDTVGTANYGYTF. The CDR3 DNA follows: TGTGCCAGCTCACCAGACACGGTCGGGACCGCTAACTATGGCTACACCTTC.

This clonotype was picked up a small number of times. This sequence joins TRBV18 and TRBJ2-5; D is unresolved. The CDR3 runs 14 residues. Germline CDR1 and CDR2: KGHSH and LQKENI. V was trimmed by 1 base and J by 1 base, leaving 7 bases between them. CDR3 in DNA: TGTGCCAGCTCACCACGCAGGACCCAAGAGACCCAGTACTTC. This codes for CASSPRRTQETQYF.

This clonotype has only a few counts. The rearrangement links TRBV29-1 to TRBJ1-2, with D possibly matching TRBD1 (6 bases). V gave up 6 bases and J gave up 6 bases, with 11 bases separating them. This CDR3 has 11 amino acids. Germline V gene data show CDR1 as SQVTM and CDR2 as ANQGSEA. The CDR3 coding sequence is TGCAGCGTCAACGCAGGGGATGGCTACACCTTC. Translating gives CSVNAGDGYTF.

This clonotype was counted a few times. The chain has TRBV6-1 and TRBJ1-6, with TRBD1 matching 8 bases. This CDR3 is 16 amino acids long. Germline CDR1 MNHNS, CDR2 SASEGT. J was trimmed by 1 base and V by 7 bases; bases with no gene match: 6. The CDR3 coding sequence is TGTGCCAGCACCAACCAGGGGGCGTCCTATAATTCACCCCTCCACTTT. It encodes CASTNQGASYNSPLHF.